The clone carrying this T cell receptor beta chain came up once. Here immunoSEQ multiplex PCR was the method, and the copy in TCRdb shows in-frame clones only, minus some. Of some 180,000 clones listed, 80% to 85% are singletons. This entry comes from a study of cytomegalovirus exposure and HLA in healthy donors. In germline, CDR1 is SGDLS, CDR2 YYNGEE. CDR3 length: 15 amino acids. V lost 5 bases to trimming and J lost 5 bases, with 19 bases between them. The chain joins TRBV9 to TRBJ1-1; D is perhaps TRBD1 (6 bases). Sequenced material: PBMCs. The receptor comes from a woman between 25 and 40 years old in good health and CMV-seronegative. As DNA, the CDR3 is TGTGCCAGCAGTGCAGGGGTGGGGGCAGGGACTGAAGCTTTCTTT. Protein sequence: CASSAGVGAGTEAFF. Together with reference TRBV9 and TRBJ1-1, the CDR3 gives the full variable domain: DSGVTQTPKHLITATGQRVTLRCSPRSGDLSVYWYQQSLDQGLQFLIQYYNGEERAKGNILERFSAQQFPDLHSELNLSSLELGDSALYFCASSAGVGAGTEAFFGQGTRLTVV.